This is a list of T cell receptor beta chains from one sample in a study of blood T cell repertoires in COVID-19. Data came from immunoSEQ multiplex PCR; TCRdb stores just in-frame clones and leaves some out. Seen here are over 20,000 clones, around 72% observed once, and the top ten hold 43%. The sample consisted of peripheral blood. These receptor sequences come from a woman of 80 years or more with acute or convalescent COVID-19. The CDR3 runs from the conserved cysteine through the conserved F or W. D genes are given only for firm matches. Where a row states a size, it is once, few, many or the class of an expanded clone; other rows omit it.

clone size: .; V gene: TRBV9; D gene: .; J gene: TRBJ1-6; CDR3 protein: CASSVLNTNSPLHF; CDR3 DNA: TGTGCCAGCAGCGTATTGAACACCAATTCACCCCTCCACTTT
clone size: .; V gene: TRBV14; D gene: TRBD2; J gene: TRBJ2-1; CDR3 protein: CASSPGLAVYNEQFF; CDR3 DNA: TGTGCCAGCAGCCCAGGACTAGCGGTATACAATGAGCAGTTCTTC
clone size: once; V gene: TRBV28; D gene: TRBD1; J gene: TRBJ1-2; CDR3 protein: CASSTLQGAGGYTF; CDR3 DNA: TGTGCCAGCAGTACCCTACAGGGGGCAGGGGGCTACACCTTC
clone size: .; V gene: TRBV9; D gene: .; J gene: TRBJ1-3; CDR3 protein: CASSATNTGNTIYF; CDR3 DNA: TGTGCCAGCAGCGCCACAAACACTGGAAACACCATATATTTT
clone size: .; V gene: TRBV6-5; D gene: .; J gene: TRBJ1-2; CDR3 protein: CASSYSGGGYTF; CDR3 DNA: TGTGCCAGCAGTTACTCGGGGGGGGGCTACACCTTC
clone size: .; V gene: TRBV11-3; D gene: .; J gene: TRBJ2-1; CDR3 protein: CASSSGVGAGEQFF; CDR3 DNA: TGTGCCAGCAGCTCGGGGGTCGGGGCCGGTGAGCAGTTCTTC
clone size: few; V gene: TRBV5-6; D gene: .; J gene: TRBJ2-7; CDR3 protein: CASSLIGAYEQYF; CDR3 DNA: TGTGCCAGCAGCTTGATCGGAGCCTACGAGCAGTACTTC
clone size: few; V gene: TRBV18; D gene: .; J gene: TRBJ1-2; CDR3 protein: CASFRQQSNYGYTF; CDR3 DNA: TGTGCCAGCTTCCGACAGCAATCGAACTATGGCTACACCTTC
clone size: .; V gene: TRBV6-5; D gene: .; J gene: TRBJ2-7; CDR3 protein: CASSPFSRPRDEQYF; CDR3 DNA: TGTGCCAGCAGTCCCTTCAGTCGCCCGAGGGACGAGCAGTACTTC
clone size: few; V gene: TRBV28; D gene: TRBD1; J gene: TRBJ1-2; CDR3 protein: CASGTGVGGYTF; CDR3 DNA: TGTGCCAGTGGGACAGGGGTTGGTGGCTACACCTTC
clone size: .; V gene: TRBV29-1; D gene: TRBD1; J gene: TRBJ1-1; CDR3 protein: CSVEKGTGVTEAFF; CDR3 DNA: TGCAGCGTTGAGAAAGGGACAGGGGTTACTGAAGCTTTCTTT
clone size: .; V gene: TRBV11-2; D gene: TRBD1; J gene: TRBJ2-7; CDR3 protein: CASSPVQGFEQYF; CDR3 DNA: TGTGCCAGCAGCCCCGTACAGGGGTTCGAGCAGTACTTC
clone size: .; V gene: TRBV20-1; D gene: .; J gene: TRBJ2-7; CDR3 protein: CSAARAYEQYF; CDR3 DNA: TGCAGTGCTGCCCGGGCCTACGAGCAGTACTTC
clone size: .; V gene: TRBV3-1/TRBV3-2; D gene: .; J gene: TRBJ2-7; CDR3 protein: CASSQSLTGEQYF; CDR3 DNA: TGTGCCAGCAGCCAAAGCCTCACAGGAGAGCAGTACTTC
clone size: .; V gene: TRBV6-2/TRBV6-3; D gene: TRBD2; J gene: TRBJ2-1; CDR3 protein: CASSNGLAGGWSEQFF; CDR3 DNA: TGTGCCAGCAGTAACGGACTAGCGGGAGGGTGGAGTGAGCAGTTCTTC
clone size: .; V gene: TRBV5-1; D gene: .; J gene: TRBJ1-4; CDR3 protein: CASSSGSGGNEKLFF; CDR3 DNA: TGCGCCAGCAGCTCCGGGTCGGGGGGGAATGAAAAACTGTTTTTT
clone size: .; V gene: TRBV28; D gene: TRBD1; J gene: TRBJ2-7; CDR3 protein: CASRLPGQDEQYF; CDR3 DNA: TGTGCCAGCAGGCTCCCCGGACAGGACGAGCAGTACTTC
clone size: few; V gene: TRBV6-6; D gene: .; J gene: TRBJ2-4; CDR3 protein: CASSPIHLRGAKNIQYF; CDR3 DNA: TGTGCCAGCAGTCCAATTCACCTAAGGGGAGCCAAAAACATTCAGTACTTC
clone size: .; V gene: TRBV7-2; D gene: TRBD2; J gene: TRBJ2-7; CDR3 protein: CASSSSSGGPYEQYF; CDR3 DNA: TGTGCCAGCAGCTCATCTAGCGGGGGGCCCTACGAGCAGTACTTC
clone size: .; V gene: TRBV11-2; D gene: .; J gene: TRBJ1-1; CDR3 protein: CASSLAPWQVEAFF; CDR3 DNA: TGTGCCAGCAGCCTAGCCCCATGGCAGGTTGAAGCTTTCTTT
clone size: .; V gene: TRBV6-6; D gene: TRBD1; J gene: TRBJ1-6; CDR3 protein: CASSLGQGNSPLHF; CDR3 DNA: TGTGCCAGCAGCCTGGGACAGGGGAATTCACCCCTCCACTTT
clone size: .; V gene: TRBV5-1; D gene: TRBD2; J gene: TRBJ2-1; CDR3 protein: CASMRESVDEQFF; CDR3 DNA: TGCGCCAGCATGCGGGAGAGTGTAGATGAGCAGTTCTTC
clone size: few; V gene: TRBV6-1; D gene: TRBD2; J gene: TRBJ2-1; CDR3 protein: CASREGSGGTKQFF; CDR3 DNA: TGTGCCAGCAGGGAAGGTAGCGGGGGTACGAAGCAGTTCTTC
clone size: .; V gene: TRBV27; D gene: TRBD1; J gene: TRBJ1-1; CDR3 protein: CASSPGQGRRKAFF; CDR3 DNA: TGTGCCAGCAGTCCCGGACAGGGGAGGAGAAAAGCTTTCTTT
clone size: .; V gene: TRBV11-2; D gene: .; J gene: TRBJ1-1; CDR3 protein: CASSSQPMNTEAFF; CDR3 DNA: TGTGCCAGCAGCTCCCAACCTATGAACACTGAAGCTTTCTTT
clone size: .; V gene: TRBV27; D gene: .; J gene: TRBJ2-6; CDR3 protein: CASSLKSGNSGANVLTF; CDR3 DNA: TGTGCCAGCAGTTTGAAGTCGGGAAATTCCGGGGCCAACGTCCTGACTTTC
clone size: .; V gene: TRBV7-8; D gene: .; J gene: TRBJ1-4; CDR3 protein: CASSGRAVEKLFF; CDR3 DNA: TGTGCCAGCAGTGGCAGGGCTGTTGAAAAACTGTTTTTT
clone size: .; V gene: TRBV2; D gene: .; J gene: TRBJ1-1; CDR3 protein: CASSGGRGRENTEAFF; CDR3 DNA: TGTGCCAGCAGTGGCGGCAGGGGCCGTGAGAACACTGAAGCTTTCTTT
clone size: .; V gene: TRBV2; D gene: .; J gene: TRBJ1-1; CDR3 protein: CASGPGEISTEAFF; CDR3 DNA: TGTGCCAGCGGACCAGGGGAGATTAGCACTGAAGCTTTCTTT
clone size: .; V gene: TRBV24-1; D gene: .; J gene: TRBJ2-2; CDR3 protein: CATSRGAGELFF; CDR3 DNA: TGTGCCACCTCCAGGGGTGCCGGGGAGCTGTTTTTT
clone size: .; V gene: TRBV29-1; D gene: .; J gene: TRBJ1-1; CDR3 protein: CSVQPGLTFEAFF; CDR3 DNA: TGCAGCGTTCAACCGGGACTGACCTTTGAAGCTTTCTTT
clone size: .; V gene: TRBV28; D gene: .; J gene: TRBJ1-5; CDR3 protein: CASSFQGFNQPQHF; CDR3 DNA: TGTGCCAGCAGTTTTCAGGGTTTCAATCAGCCCCAGCATTTT
clone size: .; V gene: TRBV6-6; D gene: .; J gene: TRBJ2-7; CDR3 protein: CASRPSASYEQYF; CDR3 DNA: TGTGCCAGCCGTCCTAGCGCCTCCTACGAGCAGTACTTC
clone size: .; V gene: TRBV3-1/TRBV3-2; D gene: .; J gene: TRBJ1-6; CDR3 protein: CASSQGAPAKSPLHF; CDR3 DNA: TGTGCCAGCAGCCAAGGGGCCCCGGCCAAATCACCCCTCCACTTT
clone size: .; V gene: TRBV4-2; D gene: TRBD1; J gene: TRBJ1-4; CDR3 protein: CASSQDRGRGDEKLFF; CDR3 DNA: TGTGCCAGCAGCCAGGACAGGGGTAGGGGGGATGAAAAACTGTTTTTT
clone size: .; V gene: TRBV7-2; D gene: TRBD1; J gene: TRBJ1-1; CDR3 protein: CASSLGQGTEAFF; CDR3 DNA: TGTGCCAGCAGCTTAGGACAGGGCACTGAAGCTTTCTTT
clone size: .; V gene: TRBV5-1; D gene: TRBD2; J gene: TRBJ2-2; CDR3 protein: CASSYLAGDPGELFF; CDR3 DNA: TGCGCCAGCAGCTATCTAGCGGGAGACCCCGGGGAGCTGTTTTTT
clone size: .; V gene: TRBV5-1; D gene: TRBD1; J gene: TRBJ2-2; CDR3 protein: CASSLEGQGASTGELFF; CDR3 DNA: TGCGCCAGCAGCTTGGAGGGACAGGGGGCCAGCACCGGGGAGCTGTTTTTT
clone size: .; V gene: TRBV2; D gene: .; J gene: TRBJ2-2; CDR3 protein: CASRYTGGELFF; CDR3 DNA: TGTGCCAGCAGGTACACAGGCGGGGAGCTGTTTTTT
clone size: once; V gene: TRBV6-5; D gene: .; J gene: TRBJ2-7; CDR3 protein: CATVYAYEQYF; CDR3 DNA: TGTGCCACAGTATACGCCTACGAGCAGTACTTC
clone size: .; V gene: TRBV6-6; D gene: .; J gene: TRBJ2-3; CDR3 protein: CASSYRTDDTQYF; CDR3 DNA: TGTGCCAGCAGTTACCGGACAGACGATACGCAGTATTTT
clone size: .; V gene: TRBV5-1; D gene: TRBD1; J gene: TRBJ2-7; CDR3 protein: CASSLTGVGEQYF; CDR3 DNA: TGCGCCAGCAGCTTGACAGGGGTGGGGGAGCAGTACTTC
clone size: many; V gene: TRBV5-5; D gene: TRBD1; J gene: TRBJ2-7; CDR3 protein: CASSLTGSPYEQYF; CDR3 DNA: TGTGCCAGCAGCCTGACAGGGTCCCCCTACGAGCAGTACTTC
clone size: few; V gene: TRBV5-1; D gene: .; J gene: TRBJ2-2; CDR3 protein: CASSLELDPGELFF; CDR3 DNA: TGCGCCAGCAGCTTGGAATTAGATCCCGGGGAGCTGTTTTTT
clone size: few; V gene: TRBV6-5; D gene: TRBD1; J gene: TRBJ1-2; CDR3 protein: CASSSNRGSHYGYTF; CDR3 DNA: TGTGCCAGCAGTTCCAACAGGGGGTCTCACTATGGCTACACCTTC
clone size: few; V gene: TRBV6-1; D gene: .; J gene: TRBJ1-4; CDR3 protein: CASSEGGRFNEKLFF; CDR3 DNA: TGTGCCAGCAGTGAGGGGGGGAGATTCAATGAAAAACTGTTTTTT
clone size: .; V gene: TRBV5-8; D gene: .; J gene: TRBJ1-5; CDR3 protein: CASSLVAGNNQPQHF; CDR3 DNA: TGTGCCAGCAGCTTGGTGGCAGGGAACAATCAGCCCCAGCATTTT
clone size: .; V gene: TRBV7-2; D gene: TRBD2; J gene: TRBJ2-2; CDR3 protein: CASSSRRGGGPGELFF; CDR3 DNA: TGTGCCAGCAGCTCCCGCCGCGGCGGGGGGCCCGGGGAGCTGTTTTTT
clone size: many; V gene: TRBV10-2; D gene: .; J gene: TRBJ1-2; CDR3 protein: CASSADYGYTF; CDR3 DNA: TGCGCCAGCAGTGCGGACTATGGCTACACCTTC
clone size: once; V gene: TRBV3-1/TRBV3-2; D gene: .; J gene: TRBJ1-6; CDR3 protein: CASSQGLGDNSPLHF; CDR3 DNA: TGTGCCAGCAGCCAAGGTCTGGGAGACAATTCACCCCTCCACTTT
clone size: few; V gene: TRBV2; D gene: .; J gene: TRBJ2-7; CDR3 protein: CASSVVGGVEQYF; CDR3 DNA: TGTGCCAGCAGTGTGGTAGGAGGGGTCGAGCAGTACTTC
clone size: .; V gene: TRBV28; D gene: .; J gene: TRBJ1-1; CDR3 protein: CASSLQNTEAFF; CDR3 DNA: TGTGCCAGCAGTTTACAAAACACTGAAGCTTTCTTT
clone size: .; V gene: TRBV5-1; D gene: .; J gene: TRBJ2-5; CDR3 protein: CASSWEQGFGETQYF; CDR3 DNA: TGCGCCAGCAGCTGGGAACAGGGCTTTGGGGAGACCCAGTACTTC